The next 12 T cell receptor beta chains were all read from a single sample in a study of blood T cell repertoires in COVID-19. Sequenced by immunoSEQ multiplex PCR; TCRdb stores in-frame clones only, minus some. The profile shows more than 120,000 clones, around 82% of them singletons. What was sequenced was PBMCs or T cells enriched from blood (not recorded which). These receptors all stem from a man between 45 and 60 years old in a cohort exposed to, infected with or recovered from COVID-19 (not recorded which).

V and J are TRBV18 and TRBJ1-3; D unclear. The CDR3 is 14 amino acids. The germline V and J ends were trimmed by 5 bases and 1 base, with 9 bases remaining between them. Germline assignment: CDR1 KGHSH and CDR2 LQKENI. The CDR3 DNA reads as TGTGCCAGCTCAATTCAGGAATCTGGAAACACCATATATTTT. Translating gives CASSIQESGNTIYF.

CDR3 sequence: CASGMGPNQPQHF. For the CDR3, the DNA is TGTGCTAGTGGGATGGGCCCCAATCAGCCCCAGCATTTT. The V and J genes are TRBV12-5 and TRBJ1-5, with D unclear. The CDR3 spans 13 residues. The germline V gene encodes CDR1 LGHNT and CDR2 FRNRAP. Trimming stripped 6 bases from V and 3 bases from J, with 9 bases between.

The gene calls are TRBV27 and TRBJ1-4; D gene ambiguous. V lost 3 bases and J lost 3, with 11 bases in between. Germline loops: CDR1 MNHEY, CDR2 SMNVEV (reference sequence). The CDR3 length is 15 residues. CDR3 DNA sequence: TGTGCCAGCAGTTTCCTCGGGTTTCCTAATGAAAAACTGTTTTTT. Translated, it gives CASSFLGFPNEKLFF.

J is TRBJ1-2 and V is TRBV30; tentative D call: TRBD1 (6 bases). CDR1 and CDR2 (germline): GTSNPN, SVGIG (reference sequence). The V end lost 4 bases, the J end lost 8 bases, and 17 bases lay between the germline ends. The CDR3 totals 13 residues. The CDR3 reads CAWNGGGQDGYTF. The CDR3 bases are TGTGCCTGGAATGGGGGGGGGCAAGACGGCTACACCTTC.

The CDR3 sequence: CASSSTDRDLNTEAFF. CDR3 nucleotides: TGCGCCAGCAGCTCCACGGACAGGGATCTAAACACTGAAGCTTTCTTT. The chain is built from TRBV5-1 and TRBJ1-1; TRBD1 aligns across 8 bases. CDR3 length equals 16 residues. V lost 3 bases, J lost 2 bases, and 9 bases stayed unmatched. From germline, CDR1 is SGHRS and CDR2 YFSETQ.

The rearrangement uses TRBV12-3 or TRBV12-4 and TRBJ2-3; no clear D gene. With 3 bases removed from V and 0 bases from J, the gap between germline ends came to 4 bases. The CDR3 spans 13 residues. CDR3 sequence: CASSFRSTDTQYF. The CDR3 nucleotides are TGTGCCAGCAGTTTTCGGAGCACAGATACGCAGTATTTT.

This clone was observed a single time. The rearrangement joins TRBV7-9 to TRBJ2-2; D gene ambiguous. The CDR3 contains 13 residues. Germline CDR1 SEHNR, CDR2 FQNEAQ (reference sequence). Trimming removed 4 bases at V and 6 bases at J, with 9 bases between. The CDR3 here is CASSSGAPGELFF. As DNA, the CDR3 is TGTGCCAGCAGCTCAGGCGCCCCCGGGGAGCTGTTTTTT. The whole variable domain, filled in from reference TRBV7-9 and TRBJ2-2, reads DTGVSQNPRHKITKRGQNVTFRCDPISEHNRLYWYRQTLGQGPEFLTYFQNEAQLEKSRLLSDRFSAERPKGSFSTLEIQRTEQGDSAMYLCASSSGAPGELFFGEGSRLTVL.

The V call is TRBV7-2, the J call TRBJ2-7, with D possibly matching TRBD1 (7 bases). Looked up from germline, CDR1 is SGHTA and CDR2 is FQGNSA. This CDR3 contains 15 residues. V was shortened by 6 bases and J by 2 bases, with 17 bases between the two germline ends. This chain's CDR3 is CASRERQGGTYEQYF. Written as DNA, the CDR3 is TGTGCCAGCAGAGAGAGGCAGGGGGGTACCTACGAGCAGTACTTC. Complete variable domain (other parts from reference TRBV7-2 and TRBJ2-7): GAGVSQSPSNKVTEKGKDVELRCDPISGHTALYWYRQSLGQGLEFLIYFQGNSAPDKSGLPSDRFSAERTGGSVSTLTIQRTQQEDSAVYLCASRERQGGTYEQYFGPGTRLTVT.

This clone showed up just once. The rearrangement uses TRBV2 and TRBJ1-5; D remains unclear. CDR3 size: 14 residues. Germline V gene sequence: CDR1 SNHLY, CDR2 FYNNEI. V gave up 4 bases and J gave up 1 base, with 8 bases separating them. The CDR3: CASSASVSNQPQHF. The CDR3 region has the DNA TGTGCCAGCAGTGCCTCCGTAAGCAATCAGCCCCAGCATTTT.

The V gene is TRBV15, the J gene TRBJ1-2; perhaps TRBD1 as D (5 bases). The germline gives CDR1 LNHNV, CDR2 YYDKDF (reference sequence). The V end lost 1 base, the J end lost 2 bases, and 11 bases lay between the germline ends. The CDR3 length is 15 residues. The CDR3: CATSRAGLANYGYTF. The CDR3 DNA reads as TGTGCCACCAGCAGAGCAGGGTTGGCCAACTATGGCTACACCTTC.

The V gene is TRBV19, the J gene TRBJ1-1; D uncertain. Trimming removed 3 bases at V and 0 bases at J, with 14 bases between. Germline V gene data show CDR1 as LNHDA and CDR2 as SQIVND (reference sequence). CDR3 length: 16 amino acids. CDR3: CASSIYEGLMNTEAFF. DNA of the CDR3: TGTGCCAGTAGTATTTACGAGGGATTAATGAACACTGAAGCTTTCTTT.

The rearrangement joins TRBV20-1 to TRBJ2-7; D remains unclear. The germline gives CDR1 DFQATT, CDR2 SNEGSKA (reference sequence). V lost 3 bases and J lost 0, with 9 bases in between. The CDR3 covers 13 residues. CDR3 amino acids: CSASRTNSYEQYF. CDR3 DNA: TGCAGTGCTAGTCGCACAAACTCCTACGAGCAGTACTTC.